This T cell receptor (beta chain) was retrieved from a study of neoadjuvant nivolumab and ipilimumab in lung cancer. Study observations and caveats: Only two of four nivolumab-treated tumors gained richness and clonality by surgery. TCR sequencing covered a small number of samples.

CDR3 length: 13 amino acids. Germline lookup yields CDR1 MNHNS and CDR2 SASEGT. Losses at the gene ends were 6 bases for V and 6 bases for J; bases not matched to a gene: 4. This clone was seen once. Its cognate antigen is unknown. Libraries were prepared by immunoSEQ multiplex PCR; TCRdb keeps only in-frame clonotypes and omits some of them. The sample yields about 10,000 clones, around 85% seen once. The TCR sequence derives from an adult with non-small cell lung cancer. The gene calls are TRBV6-1 and TRBJ1-5, with TRBD1 identical over 8 bases. Source: peripheral blood, taken before neoadjuvant nivolumab, alone or with ipilimumab. CDR3 DNA: TGTGCCAGCAGGGGGACAGGTCTTCAGCCCCAGCATTTT. It yields the protein CASRGTGLQPQHF.